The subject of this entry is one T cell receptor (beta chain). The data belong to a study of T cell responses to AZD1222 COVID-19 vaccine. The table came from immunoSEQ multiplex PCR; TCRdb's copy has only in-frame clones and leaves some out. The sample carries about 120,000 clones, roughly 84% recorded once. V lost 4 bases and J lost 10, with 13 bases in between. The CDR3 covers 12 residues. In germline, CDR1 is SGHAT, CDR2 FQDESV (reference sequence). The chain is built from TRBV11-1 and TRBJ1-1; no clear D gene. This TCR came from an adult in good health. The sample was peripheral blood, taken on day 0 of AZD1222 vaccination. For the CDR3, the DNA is TGTGCCAGCAGCTCACCATCGGGTAGAGCTTTCTTT. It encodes CASSSPSGRAFF. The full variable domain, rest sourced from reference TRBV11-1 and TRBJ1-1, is EAEVAQSPRYKITEKSQAVAFWCDPISGHATLYWYRQILGQGPELLVQFQDESVVDDSQLPKDRFSAERLKGVDSTLKIQPAELGDSAMYLCASSSPSGRAFFGQGTRLTVV.